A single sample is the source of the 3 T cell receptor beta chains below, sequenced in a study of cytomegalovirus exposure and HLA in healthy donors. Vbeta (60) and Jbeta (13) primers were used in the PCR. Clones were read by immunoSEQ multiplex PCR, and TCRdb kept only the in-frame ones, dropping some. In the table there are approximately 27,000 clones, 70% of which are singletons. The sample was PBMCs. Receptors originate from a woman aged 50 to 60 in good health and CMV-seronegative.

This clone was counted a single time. The CDR3: CASSLLQGLNYGYTF. The DNA of the CDR3 is TGTGCCAGCAGCTTGTTACAGGGGTTAAACTATGGCTACACCTTC. The chain carries TRBV5-6 and TRBJ1-2; 7 bases fit TRBD1. In germline, CDR1 is SGHDT, CDR2 YYEEEE. The CDR3 loop spans 15 amino acids. V lost 1 base to trimming and J lost 2 bases; unmatched junction nucleotides: 5. Drawing the rest from reference TRBV5-6 and TRBJ1-2, the complete variable domain is DAGVTQSPTHLIKTRGQQVTLRCSPKSGHDTVSWYQQALGQGPQFIFQYYEEEERQRGNFPDRFSGHQFPNYSSELNVNALLLGDSALYLCASSLLQGLNYGYTFGSGTRLTVV.

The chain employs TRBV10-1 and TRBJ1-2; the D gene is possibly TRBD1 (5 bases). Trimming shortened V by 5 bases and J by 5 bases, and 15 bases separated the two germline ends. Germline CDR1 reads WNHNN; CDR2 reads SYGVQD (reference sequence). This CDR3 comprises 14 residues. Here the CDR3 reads CASSPNPDSYGYTF. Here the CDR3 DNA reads TGCGCCAGCAGTCCTAATCCCGACAGTTATGGCTACACCTTC.

The CDR3 DNA sequence: TGCGCCAGCAGCGCAAGCGGGGTAAGGGGCTACAATGAGCAGTTCTTC. This gives the protein CASSASGVRGYNEQFF. This chain connects TRBV5-1 to TRBJ2-1; 7 bases line up with TRBD2. The CDR3 runs 16 residues. The germline gives CDR1 SGHRS, CDR2 YFSETQ. Unmatched junction bases numbered 10, after V lost 4 bases and J lost 3 bases.